This is a list of T cell receptor beta chains from one sample in a study of blood T cell repertoires in COVID-19. Method: immunoSEQ multiplex PCR; TCRdb's copy keeps in-frame clones and lacks some. The table lists fewer than 250,000 clones, around 80% of them singletons, with roughly 10% in the top ten. Sequencing was performed on peripheral blood. The source of these receptors is a woman older than 75 with COVID-19, enrolled during active disease. The CDR3 runs from the conserved cysteine through the conserved F or W. D genes are given only for firm matches. A clone size is listed for some rows: how often the clone was seen (once, few, many), or a class if it is expanded.

abundance,d_gene,v_gene,j_gene,CDR3aa,CDR3nt
NA,NA,TRBV5-1,TRBJ1-4,CASSGADGAREKLFF,TGCGCCAGCAGCGGCGCAGATGGGGCCCGTGAAAAACTGTTTTTT
NA,NA,TRBV27,TRBJ1-5,CASSFPPRYQPQHF,TGTGCCAGCAGTTTCCCTCCCCGTTATCAGCCCCAGCATTTT
NA,NA,TRBV6-5,TRBJ1-4,CASRQANEKLFF,TGTGCCAGCAGACAAGCTAATGAAAAACTGTTTTTT
NA,NA,TRBV5-6,TRBJ1-1,CASSLRQVEKNTEAFF,TGTGCCAGCAGCTTGCGGCAGGTTGAAAAAAACACTGAAGCTTTCTTT
NA,NA,TRBV11-2,TRBJ1-1,CASSLDGGTVNTEAFF,TGTGCCAGCAGCTTAGATGGCGGGACGGTGAACACTGAAGCTTTCTTT
NA,NA,TRBV3-1/TRBV3-2,TRBJ1-1,CASSQSELAFF,TGTGCCAGCAGCCAATCTGAGTTGGCTTTCTTT
NA,TRBD1,TRBV6-5,TRBJ1-5,CASTAGGYNQPQHF,TGTGCCAGCACGGCAGGGGGATACAATCAGCCCCAGCATTTT
few,TRBD2,TRBV19,TRBJ2-5,CASSIGGGGETQYF,TGTGCCAGTAGTATAGGAGGCGGGGGGGAGACCCAGTACTTC
NA,TRBD1,TRBV4-1,TRBJ1-1,CASSHPSGQGTEAFF,TGCGCCAGCAGCCATCCCTCAGGACAGGGCACTGAAGCTTTCTTT
NA,NA,TRBV2,TRBJ2-5,CASSEGNSETQYF,TGTGCCAGCAGTGAAGGGAACAGTGAGACCCAGTACTTC
NA,NA,TRBV7-2,TRBJ1-4,CASSPGSAEKLFF,TGTGCCAGCAGCCCCGGGTCGGCTGAAAAACTGTTTTTT
NA,TRBD2,TRBV7-2,TRBJ2-3,CASSPRTSRTDTQYF,TGTGCCAGCAGCCCTAGGACTAGTCGTACGGATACGCAGTATTTT
NA,NA,TRBV12-3/TRBV12-4,TRBJ1-2,CASRTTGLGYTF,TGTGCCAGCAGGACTACAGGGCTCGGCTACACCTTC
NA,TRBD1,TRBV5-4,TRBJ1-3,CASSPDRVSGNTIYF,TGTGCCAGCAGCCCGGACAGGGTCTCTGGAAACACCATATATTTT
NA,NA,TRBV5-1,TRBJ1-1,CASSPREVNTEAFF,TGCGCCAGCAGCCCTCGAGAGGTGAACACTGAAGCTTTCTTT
NA,TRBD2,TRBV6-5,TRBJ2-1,CASRLTSGGAKEQFF,TGTGCCAGCAGACTAACTAGCGGGGGGGCGAAAGAGCAGTTCTTC
NA,TRBD2,TRBV2,TRBJ2-2,CASRPGLGRTGELFF,TGTGCCAGCAGGCCGGGACTAGGACGTACCGGGGAGCTGTTTTTT
few,NA,TRBV7-8,TRBJ1-1,CASSLGGGLEAFF,TGTGCCAGCAGCTTAGGAGGCGGTTTGGAAGCTTTCTTT
NA,TRBD2,TRBV5-4,TRBJ2-7,CASSPGGGIMEQYF,TGTGCCAGCAGCCCGGGGGGGGGCATCATGGAGCAGTACTTC
once,TRBD1,TRBV6-5,TRBJ2-6,CASRSQGAGANVLTF,TGTGCCAGCAGGTCTCAGGGGGCTGGGGCCAACGTCCTGACTTTC
NA,NA,TRBV19,TRBJ2-7,CASSLSYSYEQYF,TGTGCCAGTAGTTTATCGTATTCCTACGAGCAGTACTTC
NA,NA,TRBV12-3/TRBV12-4,TRBJ1-2,CASSLGGQSGYTF,TGTGCCAGCAGTTTAGGGGGGCAAAGTGGCTACACCTTC
NA,TRBD1,TRBV25-1,TRBJ2-1,CASSEWHTGTANNEQFF,TGTGCCAGCAGTGAATGGCACACCGGGACAGCAAACAATGAGCAGTTCTTC
NA,NA,TRBV5-1,TRBJ1-4,CASSSLRDRNEKLFF,TGCGCCAGCAGCTCCCTCCGCGACAGGAATGAAAAACTGTTTTTT
NA,NA,TRBV30,TRBJ2-7,CAWSVQGGTGEQYF,TGTGCCTGGAGTGTACAGGGGGGGACTGGCGAGCAGTACTTC
NA,NA,TRBV10-3,TRBJ1-5,CAISQGLSNQPQHF,TGTGCCATCAGTCAGGGCCTCAGCAATCAGCCCCAGCATTTT
NA,TRBD1,TRBV7-6,TRBJ2-3,CASSLRYRGTDTQYF,TGTGCCAGCAGCTTAAGGTACAGGGGTACAGATACGCAGTATTTT
NA,TRBD2,TRBV6-5,TRBJ2-4,CASTRSGGEAIQYF,TGTGCCAGCACCCGGAGCGGGGGGGAGGCCATTCAGTACTTC
NA,TRBD1,TRBV20-1,TRBJ1-1,CSASSEDRGTEAFF,TGCAGTGCTAGTTCTGAGGACAGGGGCACTGAAGCTTTCTTT
few,TRBD1,TRBV7-9,TRBJ1-1,CASSSKQGVNTEAFF,TGTGCCAGCAGCTCGAAACAGGGGGTAAACACTGAAGCTTTCTTT
NA,TRBD1,TRBV5-1,TRBJ1-4,CASSKGQGAGEKLFF,TGCGCCAGCAGCAAGGGTCAGGGGGCTGGTGAAAAACTGTTTTTT
NA,TRBD2,TRBV5-5,TRBJ2-5,CASSFLELAETQYF,TGTGCCAGCAGCTTCCTCGAACTAGCGGAGACCCAGTACTTC
NA,TRBD2,TRBV10-3,TRBJ2-7,CAISPTSGGFYEQYF,TGTGCCATCAGTCCGACTAGCGGGGGGTTCTACGAGCAGTACTTC
few,NA,TRBV30,TRBJ2-7,CAWSENTGNYEQYF,TGTGCCTGGAGTGAAAATACAGGGAACTACGAGCAGTACTTC
NA,NA,TRBV5-1,TRBJ1-1,CASSWRGGARTEAFF,TGCGCCAGCAGCTGGCGGGGGGGGGCGAGAACTGAAGCTTTCTTT